A single sample gave rise to the 10 T cell receptor beta chains below, sequenced in a study of T cells in Graves' hyperthyroidism and ophthalmopathy. RNA transcripts served as the template for amplifying TCR beta CDR3 regions. First-round RT-PCR of the TCR CDR3 relied on the HTBI primer set. TCRdb analysed the multiplex PCR reads with MiXCR anew, one entry per CDR3 protein. The sample contains more than 300,000 distinct CDR3 sequences, 18% of which appear only once. The material sequenced was blood. The receptor source for this set is a man between 18 and 35 years old with Graves' ophthalmopathy.

The J gene is TRBJ2-7, the V gene TRBV4-2, with D unresolved. V shed 0 bases and J shed 2 bases, with 11 bases lying between them. CDR3 length: 15 residues. CDR1 is LGHNA and CDR2 is YNFKEQ in the germline V gene. Here the CDR3 reads CASSQEGYPTYEQYF. As DNA, the CDR3 is TGTGCCAGCAGCCAAGAAGGGTACCCCACCTACGAGCAGTACTTC.

This clonotype was observed many times. V is TRBV20-1 and J is TRBJ2-3; 13 nucleotides agree with TRBD2. The V segment lost 6 bases and the J segment 1 base; nucleotides outside the gene matches: 10. This CDR3 comprises 17 residues. Germline lookup yields CDR1 DFQATT and CDR2 SNEGSKA (reference sequence). The CDR3 is CSALPSGTSGGTDTQYF. The CDR3 nucleotides are TGCAGTGCGCTACCCTCCGGGACTAGCGGGGGCACAGATACGCAGTATTTT.

In its sample, this clonotype was seen many times. V usage is TRBV5-1 and J usage is TRBJ2-7, with TRBD1 matching over 8 bases. Germline loops: CDR1 SGHRS, CDR2 YFSETQ. This CDR3 is built from 13 residues. Trimming removed 4 bases from V and 6 bases from J; junction bases left unmatched: 6. The CDR3, as DNA: TGCGCCAGCAGCGCGACAGGGGCTGGCGAGCAGTACTTC. Protein sequence: CASSATGAGEQYF.

The chain carries TRBV18 and TRBJ1-5, with TRBD1 matching 7 bases. V was clipped by 2 bases and J by 5 bases; unmatched bases: 6. The V gene's germline CDR1 is KGHSH and CDR2 LQKENI. The CDR3 runs to 15 residues. The chain's CDR3 is CASSPVQGYDQPQHF. For the CDR3, the DNA is TGTGCCAGCTCACCAGTACAGGGGTATGATCAGCCCCAGCATTTT.

The rearrangement links TRBV5-4 to TRBJ1-1; 8 bases are shared with TRBD1. CDR1 is SGHNT, CDR2 YYREEE, per germline (reference sequence). CDR3 length: 14 residues. V lost 4 bases to trimming and J lost 3 bases; unmatched junction nucleotides: 5. The DNA of the CDR3 is TGTGCCAGCAGCATGACAGGGGCCGACACTGAAGCTTTCTTT. This gives the protein CASSMTGADTEAFF.

This clonotype appeared many times. This chain joins TRBV24-1 and TRBJ2-6; 7 positions match TRBD1. Germline lookup yields CDR1 KGHDR and CDR2 SFDVKD. This CDR3 has 16 residues. The V gene end was trimmed by 4 bases and the J gene end by 2 bases; junction bases not matched to a gene: 4. The CDR3 DNA follows: TGTGCCACCAGTGAGTCAGACAGGGCTGGGGCCAACGTCCTGACTTTC. This sequence encodes CATSESDRAGANVLTF.

There are a few counts of this clonotype. This chain links TRBV10-3 with TRBJ2-7; 10 bases are a match to TRBD1. The CDR3 loop spans 12 amino acids. Germline-derived CDR1 and CDR2 are ENHRY and SYGVKD. The trim removed 8 bases at V and 5 bases at J, leaving 3 bases unmatched. The CDR3 DNA reads TGTGCCATCCTGGGACAGGGGAACGAGCAGTACTTC. It translates to CAILGQGNEQYF.

This clonotype occurred many times. This chain links TRBV7-6 with TRBJ2-1; 8 bases line up with TRBD2. Per germline, CDR1 SGHVS and CDR2 FNYEAQ. This CDR3 is built from 16 residues. With V trimmed by 4 bases and J by 3 bases, 8 bases remained unmatched. In DNA form, the CDR3 reads TGTGCCAGCAGCTCGATAGCGGGGACGAACTACAATGAGCAGTTCTTC. Its translation is CASSSIAGTNYNEQFF.

A few counts support this clonotype. The V and J genes are TRBV6-5 and TRBJ2-2, with a possible D match to TRBD1 (6 bases). Between the trimmed V and J ends, which lost 4 bases and 6 bases, there was a span of 15 bases. Per the germline V gene, CDR1 is MNHEY and CDR2 is SVGAGI. The CDR3 sequence is 15 residues long. This chain's CDR3 is CASSSPGHPPGELFF. In DNA, the CDR3 is TGTGCCAGCAGTTCCCCGGGACACCCCCCCGGGGAGCTGTTTTTT.

This clonotype was counted a few times. The chain is built from TRBV27 and TRBJ2-1; 11 positions match TRBD2. The CDR3 loop spans 17 amino acids. CDR1 and CDR2 (germline): MNHEY, SMNVEV (reference sequence). V dropped 5 bases and J dropped 4; count of bases not matched to a gene: 10. CDR3 protein: CASSPMLLAGVYNEQFF. DNA for the CDR3: TGTGCCAGCAGTCCTATGCTACTAGCGGGGGTATACAATGAGCAGTTCTTC.